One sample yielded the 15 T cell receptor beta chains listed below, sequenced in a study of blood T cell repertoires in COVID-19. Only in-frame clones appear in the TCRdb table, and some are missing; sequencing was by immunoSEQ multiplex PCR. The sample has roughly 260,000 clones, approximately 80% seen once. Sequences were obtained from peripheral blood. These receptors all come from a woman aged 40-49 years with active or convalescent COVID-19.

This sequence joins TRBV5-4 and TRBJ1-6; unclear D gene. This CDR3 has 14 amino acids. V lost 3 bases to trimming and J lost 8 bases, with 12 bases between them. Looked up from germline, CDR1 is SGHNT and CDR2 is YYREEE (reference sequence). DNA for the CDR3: TGTGCCAGCAGCTCCTGGGCCGGGGATTCACCCCTCCACTTT. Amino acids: CASSSWAGDSPLHF.

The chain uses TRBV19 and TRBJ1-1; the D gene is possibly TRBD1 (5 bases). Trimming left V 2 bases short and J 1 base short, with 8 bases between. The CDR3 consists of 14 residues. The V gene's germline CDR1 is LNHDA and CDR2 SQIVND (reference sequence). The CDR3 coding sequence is TGTGCCAGTAGTATACTTGGACAGAACACTGAAGCTTTCTTT. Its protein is CASSILGQNTEAFF. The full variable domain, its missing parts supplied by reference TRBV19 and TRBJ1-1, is DGGITQSPKYLFRKEGQNVTLSCEQNLNHDAMYWYRQDPGQGLRLIYYSQIVNDFQKGDIAEGYSVSREKKESFPLTVTSAQKNPTAFYLCASSILGQNTEAFFGQGTRLTVV.

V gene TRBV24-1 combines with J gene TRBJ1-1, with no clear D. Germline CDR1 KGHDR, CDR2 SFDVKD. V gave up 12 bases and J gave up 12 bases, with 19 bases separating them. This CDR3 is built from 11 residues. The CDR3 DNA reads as TGTGCCTCAGAGGGTATGGGTCAGACTTTCTTT. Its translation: CASEGMGQTFF.

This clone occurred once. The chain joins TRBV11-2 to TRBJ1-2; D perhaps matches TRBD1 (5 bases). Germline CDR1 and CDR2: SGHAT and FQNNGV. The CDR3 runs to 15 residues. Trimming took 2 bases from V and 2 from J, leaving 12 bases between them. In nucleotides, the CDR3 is TGTGCCAGCAGCTTAATCGGGGGATGGAACTATGGCTACACCTTC. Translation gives CASSLIGGWNYGYTF.

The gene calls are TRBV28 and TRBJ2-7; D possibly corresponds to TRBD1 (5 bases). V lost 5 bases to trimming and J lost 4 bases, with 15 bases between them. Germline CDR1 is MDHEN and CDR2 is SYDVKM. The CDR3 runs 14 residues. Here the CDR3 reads CASSLQSGAYEQYV. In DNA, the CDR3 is TGTGCCAGCAGTCTCCAGAGTGGGGCTTACGAGCAGTACGTC.

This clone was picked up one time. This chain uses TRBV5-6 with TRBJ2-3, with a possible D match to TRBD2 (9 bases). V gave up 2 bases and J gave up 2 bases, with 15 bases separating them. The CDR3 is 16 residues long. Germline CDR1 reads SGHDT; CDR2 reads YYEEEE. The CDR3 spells CASSFSGGQDTDTQYF. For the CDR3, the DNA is TGTGCCAGCAGCTTTAGCGGGGGACAGGACACAGATACGCAGTATTTT.

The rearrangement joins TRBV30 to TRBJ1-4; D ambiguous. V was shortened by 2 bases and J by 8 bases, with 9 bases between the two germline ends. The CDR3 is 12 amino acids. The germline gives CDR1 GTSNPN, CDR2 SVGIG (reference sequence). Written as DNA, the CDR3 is TGTGCCTGGAGTTTCGGGGTAGAAAAACTGTTTTTT. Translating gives CAWSFGVEKLFF. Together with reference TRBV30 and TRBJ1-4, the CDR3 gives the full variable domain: SQTIHQWPATLVQPVGSPLSLECTVEGTSNPNLYWYRQAAGRGLQLLFYSVGIGQISSEVPQNLSASRPQDRQFILSSKKLLLSDSGFYLCAWSFGVEKLFFGSGTQLSVL.

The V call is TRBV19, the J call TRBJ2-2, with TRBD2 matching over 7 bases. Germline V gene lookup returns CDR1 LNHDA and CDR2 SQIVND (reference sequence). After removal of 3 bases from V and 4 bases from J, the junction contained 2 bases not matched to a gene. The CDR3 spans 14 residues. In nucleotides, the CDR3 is TGTGCCAGTAGTATTCAGCGGGGCACCGGGGAGCTGTTTTTT. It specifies CASSIQRGTGELFF.

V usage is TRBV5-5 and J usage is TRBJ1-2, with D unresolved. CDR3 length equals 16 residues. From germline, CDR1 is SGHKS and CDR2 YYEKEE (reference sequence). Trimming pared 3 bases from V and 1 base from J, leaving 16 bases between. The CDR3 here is CASSWSPQAVNYGYTF. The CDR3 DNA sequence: TGTGCCAGCAGCTGGTCCCCGCAGGCCGTTAACTATGGCTACACCTTC.

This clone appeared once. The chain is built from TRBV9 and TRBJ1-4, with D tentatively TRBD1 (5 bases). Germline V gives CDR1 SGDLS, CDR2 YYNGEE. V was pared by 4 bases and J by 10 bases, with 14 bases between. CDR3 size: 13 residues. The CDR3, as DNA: TGTGCCAGCAGCCTGGGAGGGGAAGGAAAACTGTTTTTT. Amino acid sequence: CASSLGGEGKLFF.

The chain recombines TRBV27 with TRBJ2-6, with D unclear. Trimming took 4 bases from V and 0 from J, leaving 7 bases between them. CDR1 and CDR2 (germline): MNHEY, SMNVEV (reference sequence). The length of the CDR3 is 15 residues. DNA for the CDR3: TGTGCCAGCAGTTACACAAACTCTGGGGCCAACGTCCTGACTTTC. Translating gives CASSYTNSGANVLTF.

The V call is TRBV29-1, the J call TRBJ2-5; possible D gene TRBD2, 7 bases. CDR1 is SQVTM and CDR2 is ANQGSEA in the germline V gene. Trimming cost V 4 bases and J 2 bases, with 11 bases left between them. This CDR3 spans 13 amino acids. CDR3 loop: CSVGGGQQETQYF. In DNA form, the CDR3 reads TGCAGCGTTGGGGGGGGACAACAAGAGACCCAGTACTTC. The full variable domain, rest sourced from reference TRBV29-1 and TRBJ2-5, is SAVISQKPSRDICQRGTSLTIQCQVDSQVTMMFWYRQQPGQSLTLIATANQGSEATYESGFVIDKFPISRPNLTFSTLTVSNMSPEDSSIYLCSVGGGQQETQYFGPGTRLLVL.

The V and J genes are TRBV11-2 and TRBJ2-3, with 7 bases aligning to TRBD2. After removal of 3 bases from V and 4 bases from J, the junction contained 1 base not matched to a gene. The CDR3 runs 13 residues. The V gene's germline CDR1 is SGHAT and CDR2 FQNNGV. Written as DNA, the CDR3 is TGTGCCAGCAGCTTGGGAGGGGCAGATACGCAGTATTTT. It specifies CASSLGGADTQYF.

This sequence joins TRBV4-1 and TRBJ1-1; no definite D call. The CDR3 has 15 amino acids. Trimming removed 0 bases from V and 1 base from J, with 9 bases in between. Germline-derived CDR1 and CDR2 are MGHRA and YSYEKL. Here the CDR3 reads CASSQDWRSNTEAFF. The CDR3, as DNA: TGCGCCAGCAGCCAAGATTGGCGGTCGAACACTGAAGCTTTCTTT.

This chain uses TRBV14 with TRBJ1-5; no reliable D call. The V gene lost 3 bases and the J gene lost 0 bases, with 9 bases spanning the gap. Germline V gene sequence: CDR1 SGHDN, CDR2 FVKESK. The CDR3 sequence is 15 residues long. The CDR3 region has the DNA TGTGCCAGCAGCCACTTGCTATATAGCAATCAGCCCCAGCATTTT. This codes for CASSHLLYSNQPQHF.